This T cell receptor (beta chain) was profiled in a study of persistence of HIV-infected CD4 T cells. Study-wide background: CD4+ T cells responding to CMV or HIV-1 Gag were isolated.

The stimulus was an HIV-1 Gag 15-mer peptide pool, roughly 1 ug/peptide/mL. Sorted nonresponding memory CD4+ T cells were CD40L-negative, CD69-negative, CD45RO-high. CD4+ T cell counts exceeded 400 cells/uL; CMV serology was positive. Before stimulation, PBMCs underwent CD8+ T cell depletion. Germline-derived CDR1 and CDR2 are SGDLS and YYNGEE. The CDR3 length is 16 residues. Trimming at V came to 4 bases and at J to 7 bases, leaving 9 bases not matched to a gene. For this clone: The antigen is unknown.

Sequencing used immunoSEQ version 4 in survey mode. This table comes from immunoSEQ multiplex PCR, and its TCRdb copy is limited to in-frame clones, with some not included. In the table there are about 40,000 clones, approximately 78% of which are singletons. Regarding the study as a whole: Degenerate expanded CDR3beta sequences were enriched among CMV- and Gag-responding cells.

This clonotype originated in an adult man with HIV who was CMV-seropositive. The chain employs TRBV9 and TRBJ1-6; TRBD1 agrees at 9 bases. Sequencing used CD4+ T cells sorted from PBMCs after roughly 18-hour stimulation, obtained from a patient who received antiretroviral therapy. The DNA of the CDR3 is TGTGCCAGCAGCTTCCGGGACAGGGAGATGAATTCACCCCTCCACTTT. Protein product: CASSFRDREMNSPLHF.